This TCR beta chain appears in the sequencing data of a study of response to subunit inactivated influenza vaccine (dated 2018 in TCRdb). Background on the whole study: Deep quantitative T cell receptor repertoire profiling was used in the study to track responses to a trivalent subunit inactivated influenza vaccine.

The germline V gene specifies MDHEN as CDR1 and SYDVKM as CDR2. V drops 3 bases and J drops 7 bases, leaving 10 bases in between. CDR3 length: 13 amino acids, cysteine to phenylalanine. Only the CDR3 DNA is retained, 39 bases long and in frame from the first base. Overall study outcomes, separate from this receptor: According to the authors, only a limited number of new T cells may be recruited by each seasonal influenza vaccination.

This clonotype came up a few times. The specificity of this receptor is unknown. No much larger clone exists at a distance of one base, and base qualities are not known. The protocol used for the library was RT-PCR. The reads were generated on an Illumina HiSeq 2500. TCRdb handled the public reads itself, with Q25 trimming in fastp and clone calling in MiXCR, and kept productive beta chains. Identical CDR3 protein sequences are pooled into one entry, listed with their most common genes and DNA. Present in this sample are hundreds of thousands of distinct CDR3 sequences, 11% to 15% of which were seen just once. The ten largest clones add up to 7.6% of the sample.

This sequence uses TRBV28 and TRBJ1-5, with a weak D call of TRBD1 (5 bases match). This clonotype was obtained from a man between 50 and 59 years old who received an inactivated influenza vaccine. Donor details come from another sample of the same person, matched by shared clones. The sample consisted of PBMCs from blood, taken 14 to 15 days before vaccination. The CDR3 in this case is CASSFRGVQPQHF. The DNA sequence reads TGTGCCAGCAGTTTTCGAGGGGTCCAGCCCCAGCATTTT.